Each of the 27 T cell receptor beta chains below was sequenced from the same sample in a study of tumor-infiltrating lymphocytes in primary liver carcinoma. Investigators took RNA and DNA out together from 20-30 mg of unsorted bulk tissue. TCR beta cDNA was reverse-transcribed from about 500 ng of total RNA. The reaction used a constant-region primer and ProtoScript II reverse transcriptase. Libraries for TCR beta were built through three nested multiplex PCR rounds, which together made up a slightly modified ARM-PCR procedure. A C-beta reverse primer was combined with TRBV1-TRBV30 forward primers in the first two PCR rounds, and each round had approximately 10 cycles. Via MiXCR, TCRdb re-called the multiplex PCR reads, giving one row per CDR3 protein. In the table there are 90,000 to 150,000 distinct CDR3 sequences, around two thirds of which are singletons. Specimen: liver tumor tissue from sampling region 1. Subset noted: tumor region T1, superior pole. These receptors were collected from a woman in her sixties or seventies with primary liver carcinoma and hepatitis B virus infection.

As for this clonotype: The junction and the germline gene differ at one end; a read error may be behind it. V usage is TRBV4-1 and J usage is TRBJ1-5; a weak D match, TRBD1 (6 bases). CDR3 length equals 16 residues. The germline V gene encodes CDR1 MGHRA and CDR2 YSYEKL. The CDR3 spells CASSATDRSLNQPQRF. CDR3 nucleotide sequence: TGCGCCAGCAGCGCGACTGACAGGTCCCTTAATCAGCCCCAGCGTTTT.

This clonotype was counted many times. This chain connects TRBV5-5 to TRBJ1-5; the D gene is possibly TRBD1 (5 bases). Trimming shortened V by 4 bases and J by 7 bases, and 9 bases separated the two germline ends. The germline V gene has CDR1 SGHKS and CDR2 YYEKEE (reference sequence). This CDR3 comprises 12 residues. The CDR3 DNA reads as TGTGCCAGCAGCACCCAGGGCCAGCCCCAGCATTTT. This gives the protein CASSTQGQPQHF. Full variable domain (rest looked up from reference TRBV5-5 and TRBJ1-5): DAGVTQSPTHLIKTRGQQVTLRCSPISGHKSVSWYQQVLGQGPQFIFQYYEKEERGRGNFPDRFSARQFPNYSSELNVNALLLGDSALYLCASSTQGQPQHFGDGTRLSIL.

To note about this clonotype: Compared with germline, one end of the junction differs, possibly owing to a read error. This chain links TRBV7-8 with TRBJ2-2; 8 bases match TRBD1. CDR1 and CDR2 from the germline V gene are SGHVS and FQNEAQ. The CDR3 has 18 residues. The CDR3 bases are TGTGCCAGCAGCTTAAAGACCTCAGGGGGCCTGAACACCGGGGAGATGTTTTTT. Its translation is CASSLKTSGGLNTGEMFF.

This clonotype was recorded a few times. A much larger clone lies one base from this, so it may be a read error. The chain joins TRBV6-6 to TRBJ1-5; D ambiguous. The germline V gene has CDR1 MNHNY and CDR2 SVGAGI (reference sequence). CDR3 length: 12 residues. As DNA, the CDR3 is TGTGCCAGCTCCGGGTCAAATCAGCCCCTGCATTTT. It encodes CASSGSNQPLHF.

Points on this clonotype: This clone may be a read error of a much larger clone one base away. The chain combines TRBV6-2 or TRBV6-3 with TRBJ2-7, with TRBD2 matching 10 bases. The CDR3 has 14 amino acids. Germline-derived CDR1 and CDR2 are MNHEY and SVGEGT. CDR3 nucleotides: TGTGTCAGCAAACCTAGCGGGAGAGGAGACGAGCAGTACTTC. Amino acids: CVSKPSGRGDEQYF.

This clonotype has ten or more counts. The chain has TRBV6-5 and TRBJ1-5; TRBD1 matches at 7 bases. The CDR3 has 15 residues. Germline V CDR1 and CDR2: MNHEY, SVGAGI. With 3 bases clipped from V and 2 bases from J, the junction kept 4 bases outside the gene matches. Here the CDR3 DNA reads TGTGCCAGCAGTTATCGAGGGGGCGGCAATCAGCCCCAGCATTTT. Translated, it gives CASSYRGGGNQPQHF.

About this clonotype: One base away lies a much larger clone, so this may be a sequencing read error. The conserved final phenylalanine or tryptophan is absent from the CDR3, which likely points to a read error. The chain couples TRBV5-1 to TRBJ2-2; TRBD2 matches 13 bases. This CDR3 contains 17 residues. V trimming: 3 bases; J trimming: 2 bases; junction bases outside the gene matches: 4. Germline V gene data show CDR1 as SGHRS and CDR2 as YFSETQ. The CDR3 DNA sequence: TGCGCCAGCAGCTCAAGACTAGCGGGAGGTAACACCGGGGAGCTGTTTTGT. Translated: CASSSRLAGGNTGELFC.

In its sample, this clonotype was seen many times. The chain couples TRBV4-1 to TRBJ1-4; D possibly corresponds to TRBD1 (5 bases). Trimming shortened V by 4 bases and J by 4 bases, and 13 bases separated the two germline ends. The length of the CDR3 is 15 residues. Germline lookup yields CDR1 MGHRA and CDR2 YSYEKL. CDR3 sequence reads: CASSLQGSSNEKLFF. CDR3 nucleotides: TGCGCCAGCAGCCTTCAGGGTTCGAGTAATGAAAAACTGTTTTTT.

This clonotype was seen many times. The chain is built from TRBV5-4 and TRBJ2-7; the match to TRBD2 covers 9 bases. The V and J ends lost 1 base and 8 bases, in that order; junction bases with no gene match: 10. Per germline, CDR1 SGHNT and CDR2 YYREEE (reference sequence). CDR3 size: 15 residues. Here the CDR3 DNA reads TGTGCCAGCAGCTTGCGTCTAGCGGGAACCTCTAAGCAGTACTTC. It specifies CASSLRLAGTSKQYF.

The CDR3 DNA is TGTGCCAGCAGTGAAACTGTCAGGTTGGGGCAGCAGTACTTC. Translating it yields CASSETVRLGQQYF. The J gene is TRBJ2-7, the V gene TRBV6-1; TRBD1 might be the D (5 bases). Trimming cost V 2 bases and J 8 bases, with 16 bases left between them. Per germline, CDR1 MNHNS and CDR2 SASEGT. This CDR3 spans 14 amino acids.

In its sample, this clonotype was seen many times. This chain's CDR3 is CASSQVLGSDTQYF. The CDR3 coding sequence is TGTGCCAGCAGCCAAGTTCTGGGATCAGATACGCAGTATTTT. The chain uses TRBV4-2 and TRBJ2-3; no definite D call. Germline V lookup: CDR1 LGHNA, CDR2 YNFKEQ. V was shortened by 1 base and J by 4 bases, with 9 bases between the two germline ends. The CDR3 has 14 residues.

This chain uses TRBV28 with TRBJ1-4, with 10 bases matching TRBD1. The V gene's germline CDR1 is MDHEN and CDR2 SYDVKM. This CDR3 has 16 residues. Germline trimming cut 5 bases from V and 5 bases from J; bases unmatched to any gene: 8. The CDR3 spells CASSRYMGQGNEKLFF. In DNA, the CDR3 is TGTGCCAGCAGTCGGTACATGGGACAGGGGAATGAAAAACTGTTTTTT. The full variable domain, with the rest looked up from reference TRBV28 and TRBJ1-4, is DVKVTQSSRYLVKRTGEKVFLECVQDMDHENMFWYRQDPGLGLRLIYFSYDVKMKEKGDIPEGYSVSREKKERFSLILESASTNQTSMYLCASSRYMGQGNEKLFFGSGTQLSVL.

Remarks on this clonotype: Its ends do not fully match the called genes, so a read error is possible. This sequence joins TRBV11-1 and TRBJ2-7, with a possible D match to TRBD2 (6 bases). In germline, CDR1 is SGHAT, CDR2 FQDESV (reference sequence). The CDR3 contains 15 residues. The CDR3 is CASSPQTAGLPEQYF. The CDR3 DNA reads TGTGCCAGCAGCCCTCAGACAGCAGGACTACCCGAGCAATACTTC.

Concerning this clonotype: The junction and the germline gene differ at one end; a read error may be behind it. The V gene is TRBV28, the J gene TRBJ2-5, with 7 bases that match TRBD2. The CDR3 runs to 16 residues. CDR1 is MDHEN and CDR2 is SYDVKM in the germline V gene. The CDR3 sequence is CASSFVASGHQEAQYF. DNA for the CDR3: TGTGCCAGCAGTTTCGTGGCTAGCGGACATCAAGAGGCCCAGTACTTC.

As concerns this clonotype: The junction shows a germline mismatch at one end, possibly a read error. The chain links TRBV11-2 to TRBJ1-2; D ambiguous. The CDR3 spans 15 residues. Germline values: CDR1 SGHAT, CDR2 FQNNGV. The CDR3 nucleotides are TGTACCAGCAGCTCACCCGCGACCGACAACTATGGCTACACCTTT. Protein product: CTSSSPATDNYGYTF.

This clonotype was seen many times. The chain is built from TRBV6-5 and TRBJ2-1; TRBD1 might be the D (5 bases). Deletions cut 7 bases from V and 0 bases from J, with 19 bases between. The CDR3 has 17 amino acids. Germline V CDR1 and CDR2: MNHEY, SVGAGI. The DNA for the CDR3 is TGTGCCAGCAAGTCGGGTCAGGGCACACCCTCCTACAATGAGCAGTTCTTC. It codes for CASKSGQGTPSYNEQFF.

This clonotype has at least ten counts. The chain uses TRBV10-2 and TRBJ2-1; 11 bases are a match to TRBD2. The CDR3 loop spans 15 amino acids. With 6 bases clipped from V and 6 bases from J, the junction kept 7 bases outside the gene matches. CDR1 is WSHSY, CDR2 SAAADI, per germline. The CDR3 bases are TGCGCCAGCAGGACTAGCGGGACACCCTTCAATGAGCAGTTCTTC. Translated: CASRTSGTPFNEQFF.

This clonotype occurred a few times. The junction does not match germline at one end; this may be a read error. The J gene is TRBJ2-5, the V gene TRBV11-2, with 7 bases matching TRBD2. Germline loops: CDR1 SGHAT, CDR2 FQNNGV. The CDR3 consists of 13 residues. The CDR3 sequence is CASSLEREETQYF. CDR3 bases: TGTGCCAGCAGCTTAGAACGGGAGGAGACACAGTACTTC.

Regarding this clonotype: An end of the junction does not agree with germline; a read error may underlie this. This chain links TRBV11-2 with TRBJ1-5, with 8 bases matching TRBD1. The length of the CDR3 is 15 residues. CDR1 is SGHAT, CDR2 FQNNGV, per germline. The CDR3 coding sequence is TGTGCCAGCAGCTTGGCAGGGGGCCCTAATCAGCCCCAGCATTTC. Translating it yields CASSLAGGPNQPQHF.

This clonotype was counted a single time. This may be a read error, as it is one base from a much larger clone. The rearrangement uses TRBV29-1 and TRBJ1-3; 7 positions match TRBD1. With 8 bases clipped from V and 0 bases from J, the junction kept 4 bases outside the gene matches. This CDR3 has 13 residues. The germline gives CDR1 SQVTM, CDR2 ANQGSEA. The CDR3 sequence: CSITGDSGNTIYF. The CDR3 coding sequence is TGCAGCATTACAGGGGACTCTGGAAACACCATATATTTT.

About this clonotype itself: The CDR3 ends on some other residue instead of the conserved phenylalanine or tryptophan, so this is likely a read error. This chain uses TRBV28 with TRBJ2-3; TRBD1 might be the D (6 bases). V was pared by 6 bases and J by 0 bases, with 10 bases between. This CDR3 has 14 residues. Looked up from germline, CDR1 is MDHEN and CDR2 is SYDVKM. CDR3 in DNA: TGTGCCAGCAGACAGGGTATTAGCACAGATACGCAGTATCTT. Translated: CASRQGISTDTQYL.

This clonotype came up many times. This chain connects TRBV6-1 to TRBJ1-2, with a weak D call TRBD1 (5 bases). Between the trimmed V and J ends, which lost 2 bases and 2 bases, there was a span of 9 bases. CDR3 size: 14 residues. From germline, CDR1 is MNHNS and CDR2 SASEGT. The DNA for the CDR3 is TGTGCCAGCAGTGAAATGGCAGGGAACTATGGCTACACCTTC. Protein: CASSEMAGNYGYTF.

The rearrangement links TRBV5-4 to TRBJ1-5; maybe TRBD1 (5 bases). TRBJ2-3 explains the end of the DNA better; the J call may be wrong. Germline CDR1 and CDR2: SGHNT and YYREEE (reference sequence). The CDR3 is 13 amino acids. CDR3 loop: CASSTDRDHPQYF. The CDR3 nucleotides are TGTGCCAGCAGCACTGACAGAGATCATCCCCAGTATTTT.

Details on this clonotype: With a much larger clone just one base away, this may be a read error. The chain has TRBV4-1 and TRBJ1-5; a possible D gene is TRBD1 (6 bases). Germline CDR1 and CDR2: MGHRA and YSYEKL. This CDR3 region has 17 residues. The CDR3 is CVSSQVQQGGRWQPQHF. The CDR3 DNA follows: TGCGTCAGCAGCCAAGTACAACAGGGCGGGCGATGGCAGCCCCAGCATTTT.

On this clonotype itself: At one boundary the junction diverges from the germline segment, which might be a read error. V gene TRBV4-2 combines with J gene TRBJ2-7; D is uncertain. The CDR3 has 16 amino acids. CDR1 and CDR2 (germline): LGHNA, YNFKEQ. This CDR3 reads CANSQDRSRETHEQYF. The CDR3 nucleotides read TGTGCCAACAGCCAAGATAGGAGCAGAGAGACCCACGAGCAGTACTTC.

The chain uses TRBV6-4 and TRBJ2-7, with D maybe TRBD2 (5 bases). V lost 2 bases and J lost 11, with 19 bases in between. The CDR3 covers 14 residues. Germline CDR1 is MRHNA and CDR2 is SNTAGT. The CDR3 DNA follows: TGTGCCAGCAGTGACCCCCCCAGAGGGAAAAGGGAGTACTTC. It yields the protein CASSDPPRGKREYF.

About this clonotype: One end of the junction is discordant with germline, which a read error may explain. The J gene is TRBJ2-2, the V gene TRBV11-2; unclear D gene. Per germline, CDR1 SGHAT and CDR2 FQNNGV. The CDR3 extends over 15 amino acids. This chain's CDR3 is CASRLFGPNTVELFF. CDR3 nucleotide sequence: TGTGCCAGCAGATTATTCGGGCCGAACACCGTGGAGCTGTTTTTT. The variable domain in full, with the rest retrieved from reference TRBV11-2 and TRBJ2-2, is EAGVAQSPRYKIIEKRQSVAFWCNPISGHATLYWYQQILGQGPKLLIQFQNNGVVDDSQLPKDRFSAERLKGVDSTLKIQPAKLEDSAVYLCASRLFGPNTVELFFGEGSRLTVL.